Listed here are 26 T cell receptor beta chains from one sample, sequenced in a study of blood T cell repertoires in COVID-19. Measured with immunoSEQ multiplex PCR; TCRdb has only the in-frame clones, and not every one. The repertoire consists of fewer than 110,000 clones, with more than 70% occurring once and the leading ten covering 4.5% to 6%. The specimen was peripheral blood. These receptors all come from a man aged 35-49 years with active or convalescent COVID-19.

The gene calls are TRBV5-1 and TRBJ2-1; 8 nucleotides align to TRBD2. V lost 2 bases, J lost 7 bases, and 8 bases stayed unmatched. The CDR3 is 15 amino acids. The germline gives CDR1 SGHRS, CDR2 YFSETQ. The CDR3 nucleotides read TGCGCCAGCAGCTTCTTCAGCGGGAGTATGAATGAGCAGTTCTTC. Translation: CASSFFSGSMNEQFF.

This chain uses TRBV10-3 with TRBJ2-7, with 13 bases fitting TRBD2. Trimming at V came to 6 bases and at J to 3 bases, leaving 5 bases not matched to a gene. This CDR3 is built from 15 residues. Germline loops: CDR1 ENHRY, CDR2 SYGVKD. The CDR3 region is CAIRGTSGINYEQYF. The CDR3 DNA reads TGTGCCATCAGGGGGACTAGCGGGATTAACTACGAGCAGTACTTC.

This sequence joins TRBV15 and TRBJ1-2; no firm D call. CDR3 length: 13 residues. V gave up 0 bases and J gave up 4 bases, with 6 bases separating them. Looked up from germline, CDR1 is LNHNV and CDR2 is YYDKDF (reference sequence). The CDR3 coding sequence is TGTGCCACCAGCAGAGACACAGTCTATGGCTACACCTTC. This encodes CATSRDTVYGYTF.

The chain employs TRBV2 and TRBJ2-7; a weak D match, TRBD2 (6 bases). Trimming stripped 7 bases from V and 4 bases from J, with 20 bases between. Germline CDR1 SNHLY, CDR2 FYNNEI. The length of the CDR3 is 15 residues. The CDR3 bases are TGTGCCAGCACCCCTAGCGAATTGGGGGATTACGAGCAGTACTTC. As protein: CASTPSELGDYEQYF.

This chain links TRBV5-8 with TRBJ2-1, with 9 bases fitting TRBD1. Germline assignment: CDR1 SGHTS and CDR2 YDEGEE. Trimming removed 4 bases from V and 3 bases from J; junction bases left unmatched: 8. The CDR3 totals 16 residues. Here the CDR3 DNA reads TGTGCCAGCAGCACGGACAGGGGTCCCCTCTACAATGAGCAGTTCTTC. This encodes CASSTDRGPLYNEQFF.

CDR3 nucleotide sequence: TGTGCCTGGAGTATTCTTTCGGGGGGTGAAGCTTTCTTT. As protein: CAWSILSGGEAFF. J is TRBJ1-1 and V is TRBV30; a possible D gene is TRBD1 (5 bases). Germline V lookup: CDR1 GTSNPN, CDR2 SVGIG (reference sequence). The CDR3 is 13 amino acids. Trimming took 2 bases from V and 7 from J, leaving 14 bases between them.

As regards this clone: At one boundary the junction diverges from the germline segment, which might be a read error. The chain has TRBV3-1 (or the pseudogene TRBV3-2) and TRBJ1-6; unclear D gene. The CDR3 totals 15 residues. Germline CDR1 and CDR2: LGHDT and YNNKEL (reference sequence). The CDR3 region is CASRRLTSNNSPLHF. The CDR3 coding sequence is TGTGCCAGCAGGAGACTTACCTCCAATAATTCACCCCTCCACTTT.

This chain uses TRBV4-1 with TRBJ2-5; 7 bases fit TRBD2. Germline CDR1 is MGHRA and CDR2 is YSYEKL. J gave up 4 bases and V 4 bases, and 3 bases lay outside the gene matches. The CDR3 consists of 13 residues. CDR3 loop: CASSRVAGETQYF. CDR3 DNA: TGCGCCAGCAGCCGAGTAGCGGGAGAGACCCAGTACTTC.

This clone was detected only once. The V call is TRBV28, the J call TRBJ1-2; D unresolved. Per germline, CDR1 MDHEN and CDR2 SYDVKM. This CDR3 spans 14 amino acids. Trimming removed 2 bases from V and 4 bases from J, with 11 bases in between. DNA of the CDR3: TGTGCCAGCAGTTTAACAGTCCCAACCTATGGCTACACCTTC. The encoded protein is CASSLTVPTYGYTF.

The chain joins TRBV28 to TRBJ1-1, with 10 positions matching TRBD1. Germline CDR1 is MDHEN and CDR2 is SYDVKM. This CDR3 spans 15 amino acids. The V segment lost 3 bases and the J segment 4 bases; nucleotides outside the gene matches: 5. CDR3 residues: CASSFLGTGATEAFF. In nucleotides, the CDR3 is TGTGCCAGCAGTTTTCTCGGGACAGGGGCCACTGAAGCTTTCTTT.

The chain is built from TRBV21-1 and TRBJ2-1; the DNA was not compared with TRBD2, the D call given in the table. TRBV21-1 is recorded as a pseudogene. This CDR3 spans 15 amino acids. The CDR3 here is CASSKGGLPYNEQFF. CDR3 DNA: TGTGCCAGCAGCAAAGGGGGACTCCCGTACAATGAGCAGTTCTTC.

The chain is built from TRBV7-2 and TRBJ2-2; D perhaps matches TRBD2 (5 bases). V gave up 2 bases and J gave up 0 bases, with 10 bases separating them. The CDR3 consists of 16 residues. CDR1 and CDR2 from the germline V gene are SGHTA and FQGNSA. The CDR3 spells CASSLFGGANTGELFF. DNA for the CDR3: TGTGCCAGCAGCTTATTTGGAGGAGCGAACACCGGGGAGCTGTTTTTT.

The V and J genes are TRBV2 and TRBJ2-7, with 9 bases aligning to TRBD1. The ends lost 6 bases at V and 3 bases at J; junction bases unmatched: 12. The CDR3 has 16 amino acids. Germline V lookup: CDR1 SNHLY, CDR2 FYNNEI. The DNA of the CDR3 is TGTGCCAGCAGAGGAGGACAGGGGACCGCTAGCTACGAGCAGTACTTC. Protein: CASRGGQGTASYEQYF.

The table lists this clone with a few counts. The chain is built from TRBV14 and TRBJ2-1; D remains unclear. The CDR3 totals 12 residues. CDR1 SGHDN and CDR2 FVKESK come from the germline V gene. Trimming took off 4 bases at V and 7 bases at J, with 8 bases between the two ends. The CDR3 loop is CASSRAFNEQFF. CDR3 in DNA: TGTGCCAGCAGCCGAGCCTTTAATGAGCAGTTCTTC.

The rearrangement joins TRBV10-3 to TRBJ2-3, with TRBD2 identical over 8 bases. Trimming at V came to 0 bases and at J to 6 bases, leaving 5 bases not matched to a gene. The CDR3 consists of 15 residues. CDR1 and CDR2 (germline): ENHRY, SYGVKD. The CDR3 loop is CAISESGSGDDTQYF. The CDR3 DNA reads TGTGCCATCAGTGAGTCGGGTAGCGGGGACGATACGCAGTATTTT.

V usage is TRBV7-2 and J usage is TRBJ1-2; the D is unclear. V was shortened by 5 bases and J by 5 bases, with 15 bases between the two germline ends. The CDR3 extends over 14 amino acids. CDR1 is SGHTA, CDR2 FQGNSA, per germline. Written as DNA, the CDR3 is TGTGCCAGCAGCCCGGGGAGGGAAGGGTATGGCTACACCTTC. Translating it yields CASSPGREGYGYTF.

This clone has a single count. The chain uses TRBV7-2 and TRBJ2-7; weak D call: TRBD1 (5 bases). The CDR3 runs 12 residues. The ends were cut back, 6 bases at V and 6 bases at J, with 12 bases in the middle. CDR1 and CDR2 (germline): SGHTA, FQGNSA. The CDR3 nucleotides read TGTGCCAGCAGTTTGTCGACAGCCGAGCAGTACTTC. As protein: CASSLSTAEQYF.

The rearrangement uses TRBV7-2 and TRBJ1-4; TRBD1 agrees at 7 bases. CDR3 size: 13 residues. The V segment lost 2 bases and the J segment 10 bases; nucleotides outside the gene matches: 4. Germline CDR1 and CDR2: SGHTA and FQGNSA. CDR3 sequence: CASSLLDRTKLFF. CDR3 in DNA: TGTGCCAGCAGCTTACTGGACAGGACAAAACTGTTTTTT.

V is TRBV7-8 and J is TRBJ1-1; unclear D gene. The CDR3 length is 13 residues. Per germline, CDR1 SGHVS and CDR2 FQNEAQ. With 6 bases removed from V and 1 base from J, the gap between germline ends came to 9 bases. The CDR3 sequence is CASSSPENTEAFF. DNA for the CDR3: TGTGCCAGCAGTTCCCCAGAGAACACTGAAGCTTTCTTT.

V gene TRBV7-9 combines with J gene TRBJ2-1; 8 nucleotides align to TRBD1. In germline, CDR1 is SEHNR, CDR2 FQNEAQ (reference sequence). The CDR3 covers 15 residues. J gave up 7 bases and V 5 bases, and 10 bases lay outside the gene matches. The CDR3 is CASSPYRGEENEQFF. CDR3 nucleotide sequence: TGTGCCAGCAGCCCTTACAGGGGGGAGGAGAATGAGCAGTTCTTC.

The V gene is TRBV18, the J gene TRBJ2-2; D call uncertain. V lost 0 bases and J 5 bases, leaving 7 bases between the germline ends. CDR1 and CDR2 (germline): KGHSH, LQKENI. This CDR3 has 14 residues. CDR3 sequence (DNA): TGTGCCAGCTCACCACCAACGGTTACCGGGGAGCTGTTTTTT. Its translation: CASSPPTVTGELFF.

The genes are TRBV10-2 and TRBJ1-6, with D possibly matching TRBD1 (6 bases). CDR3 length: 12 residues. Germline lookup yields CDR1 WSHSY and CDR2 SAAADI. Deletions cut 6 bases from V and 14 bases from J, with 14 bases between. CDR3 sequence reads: CASSDDRIALHF. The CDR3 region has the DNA TGCGCCAGCAGCGACGACAGGATAGCCCTCCACTTT.

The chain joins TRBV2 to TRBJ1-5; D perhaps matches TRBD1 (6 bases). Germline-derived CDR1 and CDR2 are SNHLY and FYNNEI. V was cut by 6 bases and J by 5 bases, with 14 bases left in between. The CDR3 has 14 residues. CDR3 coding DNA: TGTGCCAGCAGACCGAACAGGGACGATCAGCCCCAGCATTTT. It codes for CASRPNRDDQPQHF.

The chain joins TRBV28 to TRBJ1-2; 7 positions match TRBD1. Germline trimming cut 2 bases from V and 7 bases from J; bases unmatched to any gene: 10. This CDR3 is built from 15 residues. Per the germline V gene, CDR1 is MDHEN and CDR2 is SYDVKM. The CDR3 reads CASSLRSGGLVGYTF. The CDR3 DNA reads TGTGCCAGCAGTTTAAGGTCAGGGGGTTTGGTTGGCTACACCTTC.

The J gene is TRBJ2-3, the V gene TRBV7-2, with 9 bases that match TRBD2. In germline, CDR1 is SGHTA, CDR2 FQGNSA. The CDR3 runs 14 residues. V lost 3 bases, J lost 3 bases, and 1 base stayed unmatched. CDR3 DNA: TGTGCCAGCAGCTTTACTAGCGGGACAGATACGCAGTATTTT. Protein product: CASSFTSGTDTQYF.

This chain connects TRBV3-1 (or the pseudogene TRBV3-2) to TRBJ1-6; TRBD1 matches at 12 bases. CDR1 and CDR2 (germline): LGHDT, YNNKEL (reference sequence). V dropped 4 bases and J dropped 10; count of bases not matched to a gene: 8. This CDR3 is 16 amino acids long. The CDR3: CASSLGTGGGGSPLHF. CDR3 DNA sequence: TGTGCCAGCAGCCTCGGGACAGGGGGCGGTGGGTCACCCCTCCACTTT.